This TCR beta chain was found in a study of CD8+ T cells in alopecia areata. Peripheral blood samples and lesional scalp punch biopsies were obtained from alopecia areata patients. Germline CDR1 GTSNPN, CDR2 SVGIG (reference sequence). The CDR3 totals 14 residues. V shed 2 bases, J shed 7 bases, and the junction held 9 bases outside the gene matches. Reverse transcribed after extraction, RNA yielded cDNA as the sequencing template. TCRdb keeps only in-frame clones here, not all; method: immunoSEQ multiplex PCR. The profile shows 30,000 to 40,000 clones, approximately 80% of them singletons. Input material: NKG2D-low CD8+ T cells sorted from blood. The rearrangement joins TRBV30 to TRBJ2-7; TRBD2 agrees at 9 bases. The sequence was collected from a human donor with alopecia areata. The CDR3 here is CAWSMREGLGEQYF. Written as DNA, the CDR3 is TGTGCCTGGAGTATGCGGGAGGGACTGGGGGAGCAGTACTTC.